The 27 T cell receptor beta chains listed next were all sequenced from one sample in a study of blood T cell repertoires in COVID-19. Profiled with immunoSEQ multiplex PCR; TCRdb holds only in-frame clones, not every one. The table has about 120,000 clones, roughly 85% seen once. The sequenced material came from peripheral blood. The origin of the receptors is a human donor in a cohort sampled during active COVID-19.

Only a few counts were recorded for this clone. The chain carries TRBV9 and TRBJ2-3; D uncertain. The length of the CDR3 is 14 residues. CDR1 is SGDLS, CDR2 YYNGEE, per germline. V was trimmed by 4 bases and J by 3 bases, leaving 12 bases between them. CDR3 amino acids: CASSPSVSTDTQYF. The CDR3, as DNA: TGTGCCAGCAGCCCCAGCGTCAGTACAGATACGCAGTATTTT. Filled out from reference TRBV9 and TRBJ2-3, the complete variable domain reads DSGVTQTPKHLITATGQRVTLRCSPRSGDLSVYWYQQSLDQGLQFLIQYYNGEERAKGNILERFSAQQFPDLHSELNLSSLELGDSALYFCASSPSVSTDTQYFGPGTRLTVL.

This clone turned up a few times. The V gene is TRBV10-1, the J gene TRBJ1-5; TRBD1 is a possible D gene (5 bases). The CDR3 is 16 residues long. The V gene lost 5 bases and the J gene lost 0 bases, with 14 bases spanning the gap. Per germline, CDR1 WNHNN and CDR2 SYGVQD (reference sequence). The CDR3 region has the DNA TGCGCCAGCAGTACCCCCAGGGTGTATAGCAATCAGCCCCAGCATTTT. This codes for CASSTPRVYSNQPQHF.

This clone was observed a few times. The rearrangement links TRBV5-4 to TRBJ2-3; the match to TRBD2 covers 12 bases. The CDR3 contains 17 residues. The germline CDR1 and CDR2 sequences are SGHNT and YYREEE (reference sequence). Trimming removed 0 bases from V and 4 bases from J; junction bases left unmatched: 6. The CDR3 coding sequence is TGTGCCAGCAGCTTGGAGAGCCGGACTAGCGGGGCAGATACGCAGTATTTT. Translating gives CASSLESRTSGADTQYF.

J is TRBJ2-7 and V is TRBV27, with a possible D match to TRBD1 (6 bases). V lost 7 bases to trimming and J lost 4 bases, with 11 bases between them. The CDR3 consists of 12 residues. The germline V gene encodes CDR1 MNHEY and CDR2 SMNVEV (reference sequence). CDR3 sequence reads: CASKHQGYEQYF. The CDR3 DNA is TGTGCCAGCAAACATCAGGGGTACGAGCAGTACTTC.

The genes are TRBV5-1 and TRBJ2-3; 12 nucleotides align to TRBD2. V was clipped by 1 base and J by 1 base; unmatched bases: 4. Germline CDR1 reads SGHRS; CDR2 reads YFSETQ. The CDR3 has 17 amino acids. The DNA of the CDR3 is TGCGCCAGCAGCTTGAATCCTAGCGGGAGGGGCACAGATACGCAGTATTTT. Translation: CASSLNPSGRGTDTQYF.

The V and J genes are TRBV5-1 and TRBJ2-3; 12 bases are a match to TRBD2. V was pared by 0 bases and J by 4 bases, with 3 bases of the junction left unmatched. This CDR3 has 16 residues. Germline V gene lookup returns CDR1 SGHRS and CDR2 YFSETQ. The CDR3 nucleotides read TGCGCCAGCAGCTTGGTGTCTAGCGGGGGGGCAGATACGCAGTATTTT. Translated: CASSLVSSGGADTQYF.

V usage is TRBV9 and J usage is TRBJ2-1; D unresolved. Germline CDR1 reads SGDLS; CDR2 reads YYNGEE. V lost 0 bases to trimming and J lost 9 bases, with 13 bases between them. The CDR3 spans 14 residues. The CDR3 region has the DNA TGTGCCAGCAGCGTAGGATCCAGGCCCGGTGAGCAGTTCTTC. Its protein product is CASSVGSRPGEQFF.

CDR3 DNA sequence: TGTGCCAGCAGTGTTGGGACAGGTGCTAGCCTAAGAGGCTACACCTTC. It encodes CASSVGTGASLRGYTF. The rearrangement links TRBV6-2 or TRBV6-3 to TRBJ1-2; 8 nucleotides align to TRBD1. Germline V gene data show CDR1 as MNHEY and CDR2 as SVGEGT. This CDR3 contains 16 residues. V lost 5 bases to trimming and J lost 8 bases; unmatched junction nucleotides: 16.

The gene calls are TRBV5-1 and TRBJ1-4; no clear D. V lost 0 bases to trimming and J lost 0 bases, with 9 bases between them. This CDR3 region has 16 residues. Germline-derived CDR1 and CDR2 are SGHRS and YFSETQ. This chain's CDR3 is CASSLGLESTNEKLFF. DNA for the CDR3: TGCGCCAGCAGCTTGGGGTTGGAGTCAACTAATGAAAAACTGTTTTTT.

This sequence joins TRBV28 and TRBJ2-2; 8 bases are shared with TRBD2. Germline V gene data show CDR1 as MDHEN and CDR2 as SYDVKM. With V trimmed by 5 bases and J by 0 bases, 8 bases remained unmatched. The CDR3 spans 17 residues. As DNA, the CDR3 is TGTGCCAGCAGTCCCCGGCTAGCGGGTGCGAACACCGGGGAGCTGTTTTTT. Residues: CASSPRLAGANTGELFF. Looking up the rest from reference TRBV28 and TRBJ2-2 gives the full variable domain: DVKVTQSSRYLVKRTGEKVFLECVQDMDHENMFWYRQDPGLGLRLIYFSYDVKMKEKGDIPEGYSVSREKKERFSLILESASTNQTSMYLCASSPRLAGANTGELFFGEGSRLTVL.

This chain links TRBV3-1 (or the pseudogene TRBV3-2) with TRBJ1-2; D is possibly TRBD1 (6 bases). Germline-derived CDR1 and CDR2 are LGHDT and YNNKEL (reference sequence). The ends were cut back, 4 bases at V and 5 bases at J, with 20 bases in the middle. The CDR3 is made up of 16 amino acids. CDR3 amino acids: CASSLTSSQGRYGYTF. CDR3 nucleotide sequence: TGTGCCAGCAGCCTCACCTCGTCCCAGGGGAGATATGGCTACACCTTC.

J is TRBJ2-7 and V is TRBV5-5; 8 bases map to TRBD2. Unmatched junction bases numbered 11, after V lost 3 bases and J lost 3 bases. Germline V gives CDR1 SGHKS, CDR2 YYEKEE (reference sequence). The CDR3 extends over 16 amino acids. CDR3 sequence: CASSSRGSGGYYEQYF. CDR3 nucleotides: TGTGCCAGCAGCTCTCGAGGGAGCGGGGGTTACTACGAGCAGTACTTC.

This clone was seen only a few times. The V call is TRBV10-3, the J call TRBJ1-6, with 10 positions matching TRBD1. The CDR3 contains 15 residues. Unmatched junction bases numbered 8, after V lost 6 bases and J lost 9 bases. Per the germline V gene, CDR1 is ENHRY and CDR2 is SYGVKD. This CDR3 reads CAISPSGQGTSPLHF. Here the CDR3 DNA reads TGTGCCATCAGCCCGTCGGGACAGGGGACTTCACCCCTCCACTTT.

The CDR3 sequence: CASSIRSSNYEQYF. As DNA, the CDR3 is TGTGCCAGTAGTATTCGGAGCAGTAACTACGAGCAGTACTTC. The chain couples TRBV19 to TRBJ2-7; D not certain. This CDR3 is 14 amino acids long. V was cut by 3 bases and J by 3 bases, with 12 bases left in between. The germline V gene encodes CDR1 LNHDA and CDR2 SQIVND (reference sequence). The whole variable domain, filled in from reference TRBV19 and TRBJ2-7, reads DGGITQSPKYLFRKEGQNVTLSCEQNLNHDAMYWYRQDPGQGLRLIYYSQIVNDFQKGDIAEGYSVSREKKESFPLTVTSAQKNPTAFYLCASSIRSSNYEQYFGPGTRLTVT.

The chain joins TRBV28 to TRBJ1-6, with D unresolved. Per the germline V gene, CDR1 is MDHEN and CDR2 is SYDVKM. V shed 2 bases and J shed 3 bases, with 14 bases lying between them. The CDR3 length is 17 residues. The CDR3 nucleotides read TGTGCCAGCAGTTTAGCTCAGGCGGGCGGCTATAATTCACCCCTCCACTTT. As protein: CASSLAQAGGYNSPLHF.

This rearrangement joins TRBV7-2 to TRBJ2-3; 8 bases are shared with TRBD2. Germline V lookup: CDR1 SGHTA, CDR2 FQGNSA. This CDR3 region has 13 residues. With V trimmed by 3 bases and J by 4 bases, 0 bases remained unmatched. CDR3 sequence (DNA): TGTGCCAGCAGCTTTAGCGGGGCAGATACGCAGTATTTT. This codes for CASSFSGADTQYF.

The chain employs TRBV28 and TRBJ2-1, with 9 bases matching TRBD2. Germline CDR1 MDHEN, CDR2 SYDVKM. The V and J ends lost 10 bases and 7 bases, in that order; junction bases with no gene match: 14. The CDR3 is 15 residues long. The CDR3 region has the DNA TGTGCCATTTGGGGGGCTAGCGGGAAACCGAATGAGCAGTTCTTC. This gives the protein CAIWGASGKPNEQFF.

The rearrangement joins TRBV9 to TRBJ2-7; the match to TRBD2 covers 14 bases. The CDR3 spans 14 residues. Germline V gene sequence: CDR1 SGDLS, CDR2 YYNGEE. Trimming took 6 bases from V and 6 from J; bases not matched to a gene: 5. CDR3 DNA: TGTGCCAGCACTTCGGGACTAGCGGGGGTCGAGCAGTACTTC. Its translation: CASTSGLAGVEQYF.

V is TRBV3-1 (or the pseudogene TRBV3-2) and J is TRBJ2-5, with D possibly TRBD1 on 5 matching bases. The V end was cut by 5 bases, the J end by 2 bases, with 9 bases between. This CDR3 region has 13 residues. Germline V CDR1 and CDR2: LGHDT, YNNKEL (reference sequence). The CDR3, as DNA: TGTGCCAGCAGCACGACAGCTCAAGAGACCCAGTACTTC. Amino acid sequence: CASSTTAQETQYF.

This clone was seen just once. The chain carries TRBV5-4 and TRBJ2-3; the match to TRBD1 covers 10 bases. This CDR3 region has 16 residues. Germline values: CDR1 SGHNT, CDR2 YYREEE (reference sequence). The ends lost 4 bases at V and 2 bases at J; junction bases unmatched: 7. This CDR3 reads CASSTRDRGDTDTQYF. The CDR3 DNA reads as TGTGCCAGCAGCACCCGGGACAGGGGAGACACAGATACGCAGTATTTT.

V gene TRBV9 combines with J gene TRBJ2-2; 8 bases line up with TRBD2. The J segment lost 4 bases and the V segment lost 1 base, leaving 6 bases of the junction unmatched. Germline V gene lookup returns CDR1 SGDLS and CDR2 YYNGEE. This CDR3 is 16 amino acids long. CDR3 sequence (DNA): TGTGCCAGCAGCGTATCGGGGACTAGAGGCACCGGGGAGCTGTTTTTT. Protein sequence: CASSVSGTRGTGELFF. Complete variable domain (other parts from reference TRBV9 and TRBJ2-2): DSGVTQTPKHLITATGQRVTLRCSPRSGDLSVYWYQQSLDQGLQFLIQYYNGEERAKGNILERFSAQQFPDLHSELNLSSLELGDSALYFCASSVSGTRGTGELFFGEGSRLTVL.

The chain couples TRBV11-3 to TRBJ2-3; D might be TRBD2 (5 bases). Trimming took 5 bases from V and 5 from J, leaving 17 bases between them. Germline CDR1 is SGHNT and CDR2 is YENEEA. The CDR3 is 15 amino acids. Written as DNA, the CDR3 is TGTGCCAGCAGCCGGGGTGGTATGGACGGAGATACGCAGTATTTT. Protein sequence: CASSRGGMDGDTQYF.

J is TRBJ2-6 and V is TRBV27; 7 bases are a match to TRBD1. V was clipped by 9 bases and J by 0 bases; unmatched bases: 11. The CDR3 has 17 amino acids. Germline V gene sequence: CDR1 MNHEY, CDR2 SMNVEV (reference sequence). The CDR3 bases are TGTGCCAGTACCCAGTTTGGACAGGTCTCTGGGGCCAACGTCCTGACTTTC. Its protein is CASTQFGQVSGANVLTF.

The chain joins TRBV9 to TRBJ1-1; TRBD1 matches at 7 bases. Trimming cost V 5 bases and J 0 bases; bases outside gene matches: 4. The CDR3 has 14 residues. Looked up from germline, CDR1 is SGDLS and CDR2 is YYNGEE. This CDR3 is CASRRDSMNTEAFF. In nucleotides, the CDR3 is TGTGCCAGCAGGCGGGACAGCATGAACACTGAAGCTTTCTTT.

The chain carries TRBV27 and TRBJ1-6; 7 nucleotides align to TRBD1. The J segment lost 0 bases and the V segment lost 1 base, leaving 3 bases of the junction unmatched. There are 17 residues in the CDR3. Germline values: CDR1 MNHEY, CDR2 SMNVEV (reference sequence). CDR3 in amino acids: CASSLWAGGSYNSPLHF. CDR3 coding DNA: TGTGCCAGCAGTTTATGGGCAGGGGGCTCCTATAATTCACCCCTCCACTTT.

This chain's CDR3 is CSTRRGADEQYF. CDR3 in DNA: TGCAGCACAAGACGGGGGGCTGACGAGCAGTACTTC. The chain recombines TRBV29-1 with TRBJ2-7, with a possible D match to TRBD2 (7 bases). In germline, CDR1 is SQVTM, CDR2 ANQGSEA. Trimming took off 8 bases at V and 5 bases at J, with 16 bases between the two ends. The CDR3 has 12 residues.

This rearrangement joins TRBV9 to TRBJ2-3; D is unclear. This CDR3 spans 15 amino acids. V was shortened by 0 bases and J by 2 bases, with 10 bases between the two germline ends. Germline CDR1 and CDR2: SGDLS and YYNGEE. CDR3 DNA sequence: TGTGCCAGCAGCGTAGACGGAGACTTCACAGATACGCAGTATTTT. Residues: CASSVDGDFTDTQYF. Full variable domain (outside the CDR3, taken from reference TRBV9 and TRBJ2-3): DSGVTQTPKHLITATGQRVTLRCSPRSGDLSVYWYQQSLDQGLQFLIQYYNGEERAKGNILERFSAQQFPDLHSELNLSSLELGDSALYFCASSVDGDFTDTQYFGPGTRLTVL.